The 21 T cell receptor beta chains in this list originate from one sample, sequenced in a study of early T cells in non-severe SARS-CoV-2 infection. Using its own MiXCR run on the 5' RACE reads, TCRdb lists one record per CDR3 protein. Here the sample spans approximately 69,000 distinct CDR3 sequences, 12% being singletons. Material: whole blood. These receptors all come from an adult who was a healthcare worker with PCR-confirmed SARS-CoV-2 infection or an uninfected control (not recorded which).

This chain uses TRBV21-1 with TRBJ2-1; the table gives TRBD1 as D, unverified against the DNA. TRBV21-1 constitutes a pseudogene. The CDR3 is 11 residues long. CDR3 sequence: CEGGQLNEQFF. The CDR3 region has the DNA TGTGAGGGGGGACAGCTCAATGAGCAGTTCTTC.

The chain employs TRBV29-1 and TRBJ2-5; 8 positions match TRBD1. J gave up 5 bases and V 5 bases, and 10 bases lay outside the gene matches. The CDR3 covers 14 residues. The germline V gene has CDR1 SQVTM and CDR2 ANQGSEA. The CDR3 DNA reads as TGCAGCGTTCATGGCAGGGGGCGATTCGAGACCCAGTACTTC. The encoded protein is CSVHGRGRFETQYF. Looking up the rest from reference TRBV29-1 and TRBJ2-5 gives the full variable domain: SAVISQKPSRDICQRGTSLTIQCQVDSQVTMMFWYRQQPGQSLTLIATANQGSEATYESGFVIDKFPISRPNLTFSTLTVSNMSPEDSSIYLCSVHGRGRFETQYFGPGTRLLVL.

This clonotype was recorded many times. The rearrangement uses TRBV9 and TRBJ2-3; the match to TRBD2 covers 10 bases. Germline lookup yields CDR1 SGDLS and CDR2 YYNGEE. The CDR3 spans 18 residues. J lost 8 bases, V lost 1 base, and 16 bases had no gene match. The CDR3 loop reads CASSVRAWTSGLEATQYF. The CDR3 coding sequence is TGTGCCAGCAGCGTACGGGCCTGGACTAGCGGCCTTGAGGCTACGCAGTATTTT.

This clonotype was counted ten times or more. This sequence joins TRBV3-1 and TRBJ1-5; D is possibly TRBD1 (6 bases). Germline V gene sequence: CDR1 LGHDT, CDR2 YNNKEL (reference sequence). V lost 1 base to trimming and J lost 4 bases, with 11 bases between them. The CDR3 length is 15 residues. For the CDR3, the DNA is TGTGCCAGCAGCCAAGGGACAGCAACAAATCAGCCCCAGCATTTT. It codes for CASSQGTATNQPQHF.

This clonotype was found a few times. The V and J genes are TRBV28 and TRBJ2-1; D is uncertain. V shed 8 bases and J shed 0 bases, with 5 bases lying between them. This CDR3 region has 12 residues. Germline CDR1 is MDHEN and CDR2 is SYDVKM. The chain's CDR3 is CASGPSYNEQFF. The CDR3 nucleotides are TGTGCCAGCGGACCCTCCTACAATGAGCAGTTCTTC.

V is TRBV28 and J is TRBJ2-4; possible D gene TRBD2, 5 bases. This CDR3 spans 12 amino acids. The ends were cut back, 4 bases at V and 5 bases at J, with 6 bases in the middle. CDR1 and CDR2 (germline): MDHEN, SYDVKM. The CDR3 protein is CASSWGENIQYF. The CDR3 DNA sequence: TGTGCCAGCAGTTGGGGAGAAAACATTCAGTACTTC.

This clonotype was seen at least ten times. This chain joins TRBV19 and TRBJ2-2, with 9 bases that match TRBD1. The V gene's germline CDR1 is LNHDA and CDR2 SQIVND (reference sequence). This CDR3 spans 15 amino acids. V lost 6 bases and J lost 1; bases outside the gene matches: 3. The chain's CDR3 is CASSDRGMNTGELFF. The CDR3, as DNA: TGTGCCAGTAGCGACAGGGGGATGAACACCGGGGAGCTGTTTTTT.

This clonotype was recorded a few times. V gene TRBV28 combines with J gene TRBJ2-5; a weak D match, TRBD2 (6 bases). V was shortened by 5 bases and J by 1 base, with 17 bases between the two germline ends. CDR3 length: 16 residues. The germline V gene has CDR1 MDHEN and CDR2 SYDVKM. The CDR3 sequence: CASSPHGGVGQETQYF. As DNA, the CDR3 is TGTGCCAGCAGTCCCCACGGGGGAGTGGGCCAAGAGACCCAGTACTTC.

The chain carries TRBV29-1 and TRBJ2-3, with D possibly TRBD1 on 6 matching bases. V was pared by 8 bases and J by 4 bases, with 19 bases between. The CDR3 consists of 14 residues. Germline lookup yields CDR1 SQVTM and CDR2 ANQGSEA. The CDR3 sequence is CSLPRTDNSDTQYF. The CDR3 DNA reads as TGCAGCCTCCCCCGGACAGATAACTCAGATACGCAGTATTTT.

The rearrangement links TRBV7-3 to TRBJ1-1; 10 bases align to TRBD1. The CDR3 totals 14 residues. V gave up 5 bases and J gave up 4 bases; unmatched junction bases: 4. Germline V gene data show CDR1 as SGHTA and CDR2 as FQGTGA. CDR3 coding DNA: TGTGCCAGCAGCGCGGGACAGGGGCGCACTGAAGCTTTCTTT. Protein sequence: CASSAGQGRTEAFF.

This clonotype came up many times. The chain joins TRBV5-4 to TRBJ2-2, with D maybe TRBD2 (6 bases). The CDR3 extends over 15 amino acids. The germline V and J ends were trimmed by 0 bases and 4 bases, with 10 bases remaining between them. The germline gives CDR1 SGHNT, CDR2 YYREEE (reference sequence). In DNA form, the CDR3 reads TGTGCCAGCAGCTTGGGGCTAGCGACCACCGGGGAGCTGTTTTTT. This encodes CASSLGLATTGELFF.

The sample holds a few counts of this clonotype. One base away lies a much larger clone, so this may be a sequencing read error. V usage is TRBV7-9 and J usage is TRBJ1-4, with 7 nucleotides matching TRBD1. This CDR3 spans 14 amino acids. CDR1 and CDR2 (germline): SEHNR, FQNEAQ (reference sequence). J lost 9 bases, V lost 7 bases, and 11 bases had no gene match. The CDR3 nucleotides are TGTGCCAGCAACCAACAGGGGTTTGAGAAAAAACTGTTTTTT. It encodes CASNQQGFEKKLFF.

This clonotype was counted at least ten times. This chain uses TRBV9 with TRBJ2-3; 16 bases match TRBD2. Looked up from germline, CDR1 is SGDLS and CDR2 is YYNGEE. Trimming cost V 4 bases and J 3 bases; bases outside gene matches: 8. The CDR3 contains 18 residues. The CDR3 DNA sequence: TGTGCCAGCAGCCCCTCGGGACTAGCGGGAGGGCCAACAGATACGCAGTATTTT. As protein: CASSPSGLAGGPTDTQYF.

The chain joins TRBV29-1 to TRBJ2-3; 8 nucleotides line up with TRBD2. CDR1 and CDR2 from the germline V gene are SQVTM and ANQGSEA. The CDR3 extends over 13 amino acids. J lost 2 bases, V lost 4 bases, and 2 bases had no gene match. The CDR3 loop reads CSVAGGITDTQYF. Written as DNA, the CDR3 is TGCAGCGTTGCGGGAGGGATCACAGATACGCAGTATTTT.

This clonotype was counted only a few times. The rearrangement links TRBV7-8 to TRBJ1-6, with 7 positions matching TRBD1. V was clipped by 5 bases and J by 5 bases; unmatched bases: 6. This CDR3 contains 15 residues. Per the germline V gene, CDR1 is SGHVS and CDR2 is FQNEAQ. The CDR3, as DNA: TGTGCCAGCAGCAGAAGGGACAGCAATAATTCACCCCTCCACTTT. This codes for CASSRRDSNNSPLHF.

Many counts were recorded for this clonotype. The rearrangement uses TRBV28 and TRBJ2-7; a possible D gene is TRBD2 (5 bases). CDR3 size: 17 residues. The V and J ends lost 6 bases and 0 bases respectively, with 21 bases between them. The germline V gene has CDR1 MDHEN and CDR2 SYDVKM. The CDR3 spells CASSAVGGSALSYEQYF. As DNA, the CDR3 is TGTGCCAGCAGCGCTGTAGGAGGTAGCGCGCTCTCCTACGAGCAGTACTTC.

This clonotype was seen more than once but under ten times. This chain links TRBV11-2 with TRBJ1-6; no clear D gene. V gave up 5 bases and J gave up 4 bases, with 6 bases separating them. This CDR3 has 13 residues. The germline gives CDR1 SGHAT, CDR2 FQNNGV. The CDR3 loop reads CASSPEYNSPLHF. CDR3 nucleotides: TGTGCCAGCAGCCCTGAGTATAATTCACCCCTCCACTTT.

CDR3 in amino acids: CASSLLSINTEAFF. The CDR3 coding sequence is TGTGCCAGCAGTTTATTGTCAATAAACACTGAAGCTTTCTTT. This chain links TRBV27 with TRBJ1-1; D not certain. The CDR3 runs 14 residues. Germline-derived CDR1 and CDR2 are MNHEY and SMNVEV (reference sequence). The germline V and J ends were trimmed by 1 base and 2 bases, with 8 bases remaining between them.

There are many counts of this clonotype. The V gene is TRBV28, the J gene TRBJ2-3, with 9 bases lining up with TRBD2. With 4 bases clipped from V and 2 bases from J, the junction kept 10 bases outside the gene matches. The germline gives CDR1 MDHEN, CDR2 SYDVKM. CDR3 size: 17 residues. In nucleotides, the CDR3 is TGTGCCAGCAGTTCGCCCCTAGCGGGATATACCACAGATACGCAGTATTTT. Its translation is CASSSPLAGYTTDTQYF.

This clonotype has a count of ten or more. The rearrangement links TRBV5-1 to TRBJ2-1; tentative D call: TRBD2 (6 bases). The CDR3 sequence is 13 residues long. Germline CDR1 SGHRS, CDR2 YFSETQ. V gave up 3 bases and J gave up 7 bases, with 11 bases separating them. CDR3: CASSWGVVNEQFF. The CDR3 DNA is TGCGCCAGCAGCTGGGGGGTCGTTAATGAGCAGTTCTTC. Full variable domain (rest looked up from reference TRBV5-1 and TRBJ2-1): KAGVTQTPRYLIKTRGQQVTLSCSPISGHRSVSWYQQTPGQGLQFLFEYFSETQRNKGNFPGRFSGRQFSNSRSEMNVSTLELGDSALYLCASSWGVVNEQFFGPGTRLTVL.

V gene TRBV6-5 combines with J gene TRBJ1-3; D is undetermined. Germline V gene data show CDR1 as MNHEY and CDR2 as SVGAGI. The length of the CDR3 is 12 residues. V dropped 7 bases and J dropped 1 base, with 5 bases sitting between them. Here the CDR3 reads CASTGSGNTIYF. The CDR3 coding sequence is TGTGCCAGCACGGGGTCTGGAAACACCATATATTTT.